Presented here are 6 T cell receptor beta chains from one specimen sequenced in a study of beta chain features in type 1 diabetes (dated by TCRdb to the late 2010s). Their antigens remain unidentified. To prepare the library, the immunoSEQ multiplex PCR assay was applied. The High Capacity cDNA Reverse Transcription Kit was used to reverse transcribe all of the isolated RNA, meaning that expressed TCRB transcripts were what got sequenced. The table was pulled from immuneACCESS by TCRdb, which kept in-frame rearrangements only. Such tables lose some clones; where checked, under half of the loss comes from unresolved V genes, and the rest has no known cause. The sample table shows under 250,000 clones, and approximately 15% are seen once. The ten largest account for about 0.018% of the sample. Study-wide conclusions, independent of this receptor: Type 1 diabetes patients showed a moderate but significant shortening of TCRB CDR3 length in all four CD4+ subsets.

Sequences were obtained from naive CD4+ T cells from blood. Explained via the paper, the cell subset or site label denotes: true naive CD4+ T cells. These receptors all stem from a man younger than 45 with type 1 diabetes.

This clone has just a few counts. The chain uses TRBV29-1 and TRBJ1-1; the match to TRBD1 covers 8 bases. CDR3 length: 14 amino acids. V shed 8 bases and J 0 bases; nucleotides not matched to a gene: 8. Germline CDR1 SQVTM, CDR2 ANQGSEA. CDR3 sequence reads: CSIRTGIMNTEAFF. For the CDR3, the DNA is TGCAGCATAAGGACAGGGATTATGAACACTGAAGCTTTCTTT.

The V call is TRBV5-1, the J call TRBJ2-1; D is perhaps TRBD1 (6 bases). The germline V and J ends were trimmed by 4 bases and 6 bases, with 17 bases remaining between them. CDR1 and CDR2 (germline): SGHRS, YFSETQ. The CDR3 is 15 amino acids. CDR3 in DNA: TGCGCCAGCAGCGACAGGCCGGCAGGACTCAATGAGCAGTTCTTC. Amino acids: CASSDRPAGLNEQFF.

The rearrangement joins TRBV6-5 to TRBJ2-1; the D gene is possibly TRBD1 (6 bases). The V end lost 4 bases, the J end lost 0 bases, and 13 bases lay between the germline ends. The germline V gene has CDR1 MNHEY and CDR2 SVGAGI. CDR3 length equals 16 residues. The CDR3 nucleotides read TGTGCCAGCAGTTTCAGGGGATTCAGCTCCTACAATGAGCAGTTCTTC. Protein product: CASSFRGFSSYNEQFF.

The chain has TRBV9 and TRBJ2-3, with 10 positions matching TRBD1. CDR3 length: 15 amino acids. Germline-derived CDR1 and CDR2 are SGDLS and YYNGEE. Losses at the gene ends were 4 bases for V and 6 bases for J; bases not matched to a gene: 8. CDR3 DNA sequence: TGTGCCAGCAGCTCCGGGACAGGGGCGTTTGATACGCAGTATTTT. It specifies CASSSGTGAFDTQYF.

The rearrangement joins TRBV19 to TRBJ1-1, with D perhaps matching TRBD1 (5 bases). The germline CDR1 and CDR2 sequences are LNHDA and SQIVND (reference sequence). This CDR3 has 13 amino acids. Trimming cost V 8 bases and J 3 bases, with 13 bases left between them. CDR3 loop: CASRGEGHTEAFF. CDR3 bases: TGTGCCAGTCGGGGGGAAGGCCACACTGAAGCTTTCTTT.

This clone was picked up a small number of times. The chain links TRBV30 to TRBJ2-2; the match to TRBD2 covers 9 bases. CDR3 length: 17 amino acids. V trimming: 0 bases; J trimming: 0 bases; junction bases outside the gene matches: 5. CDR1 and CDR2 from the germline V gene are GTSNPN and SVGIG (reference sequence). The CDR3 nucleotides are TGTGCCTGGAGTGTAGGTAGCGGGGGCGCGAACACCGGGGAGCTGTTTTTT. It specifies CAWSVGSGGANTGELFF. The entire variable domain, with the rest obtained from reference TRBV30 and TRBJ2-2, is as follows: SQTIHQWPATLVQPVGSPLSLECTVEGTSNPNLYWYRQAAGRGLQLLFYSVGIGQISSEVPQNLSASRPQDRQFILSSKKLLLSDSGFYLCAWSVGSGGANTGELFFGEGSRLTVL.